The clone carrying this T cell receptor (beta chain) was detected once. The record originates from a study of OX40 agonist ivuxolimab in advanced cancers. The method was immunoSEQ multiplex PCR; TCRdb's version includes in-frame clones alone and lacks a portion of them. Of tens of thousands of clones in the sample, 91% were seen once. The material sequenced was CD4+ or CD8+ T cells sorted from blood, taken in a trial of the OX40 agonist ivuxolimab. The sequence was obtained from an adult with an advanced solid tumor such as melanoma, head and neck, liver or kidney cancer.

CDR3 protein: CASRSGAGDTQYF. CDR3 DNA sequence: TGTGCCAGCAGGTCAGGGGCAGGAGATACGCAGTATTTT. The V call is TRBV5-4, the J call TRBJ2-3; tentatively, D is TRBD1 (6 bases). CDR3 size: 13 residues. Trimming stripped 5 bases from V and 5 bases from J, with 12 bases between. Germline lookup yields CDR1 SGHNT and CDR2 YYREEE (reference sequence).